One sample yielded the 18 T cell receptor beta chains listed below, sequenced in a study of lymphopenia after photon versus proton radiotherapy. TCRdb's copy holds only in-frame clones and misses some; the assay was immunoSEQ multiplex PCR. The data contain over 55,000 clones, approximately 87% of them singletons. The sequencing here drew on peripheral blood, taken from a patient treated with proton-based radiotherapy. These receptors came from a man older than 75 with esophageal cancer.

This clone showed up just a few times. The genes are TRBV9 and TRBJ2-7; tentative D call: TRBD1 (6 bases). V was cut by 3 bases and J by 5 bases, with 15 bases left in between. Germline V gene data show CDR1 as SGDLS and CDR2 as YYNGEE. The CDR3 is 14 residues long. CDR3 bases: TGTGCCAGCAGCGCGTATACAGGGTTCCACGAGCAGTACTTC. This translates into CASSAYTGFHEQYF.

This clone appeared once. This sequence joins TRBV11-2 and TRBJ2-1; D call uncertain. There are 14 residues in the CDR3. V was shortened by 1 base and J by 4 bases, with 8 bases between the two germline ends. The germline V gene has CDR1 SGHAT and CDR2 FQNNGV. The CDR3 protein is CASSLATVYNEQFF. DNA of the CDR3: TGTGCCAGCAGCTTAGCGACGGTATACAATGAGCAGTTCTTC.

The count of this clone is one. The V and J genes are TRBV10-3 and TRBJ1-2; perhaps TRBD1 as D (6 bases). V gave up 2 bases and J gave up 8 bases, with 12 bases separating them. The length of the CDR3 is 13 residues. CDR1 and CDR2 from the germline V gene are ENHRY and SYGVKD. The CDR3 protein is CAISEPGARGYTF. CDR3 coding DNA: TGTGCCATCAGTGAGCCGGGGGCGCGAGGCTACACCTTC.

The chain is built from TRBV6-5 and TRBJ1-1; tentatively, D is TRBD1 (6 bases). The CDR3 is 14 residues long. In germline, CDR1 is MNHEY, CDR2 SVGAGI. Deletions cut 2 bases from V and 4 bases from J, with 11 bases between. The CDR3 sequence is CASSYAGEFTEAFF. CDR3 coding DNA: TGTGCCAGCAGTTACGCAGGGGAGTTCACTGAAGCTTTCTTT.

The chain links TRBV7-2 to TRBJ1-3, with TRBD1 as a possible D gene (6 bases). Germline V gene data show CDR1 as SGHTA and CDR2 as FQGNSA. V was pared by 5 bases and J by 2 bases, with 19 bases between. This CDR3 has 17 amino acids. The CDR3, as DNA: TGTGCCAGCAGCGCAATGAGCCAGGGGTTCGCTGGAAACACCATATATTTT. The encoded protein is CASSAMSQGFAGNTIYF.

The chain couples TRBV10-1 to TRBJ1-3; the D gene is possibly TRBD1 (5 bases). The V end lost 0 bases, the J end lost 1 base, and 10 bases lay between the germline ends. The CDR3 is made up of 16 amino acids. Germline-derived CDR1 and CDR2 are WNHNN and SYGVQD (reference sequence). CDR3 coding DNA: TGCGCCAGCAGTGAGTCGGGGGGAAGATCTGGAAACACCATATATTTT. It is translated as CASSESGGRSGNTIYF.

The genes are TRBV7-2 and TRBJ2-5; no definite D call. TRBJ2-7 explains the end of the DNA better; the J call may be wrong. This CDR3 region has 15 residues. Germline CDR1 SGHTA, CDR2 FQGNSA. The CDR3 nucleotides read TGTGCCAGCAGCTTAGGGGCGTCTCTATCCTACGAGCAGTACTTC. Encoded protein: CASSLGASLSYEQYF.

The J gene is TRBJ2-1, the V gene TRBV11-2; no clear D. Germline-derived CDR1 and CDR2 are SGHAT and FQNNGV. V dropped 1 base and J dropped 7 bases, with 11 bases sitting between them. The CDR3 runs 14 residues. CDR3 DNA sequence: TGTGCCAGCAGCTTAGGAGGCAGGATTAATGAGCAGTTCTTC. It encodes CASSLGGRINEQFF.

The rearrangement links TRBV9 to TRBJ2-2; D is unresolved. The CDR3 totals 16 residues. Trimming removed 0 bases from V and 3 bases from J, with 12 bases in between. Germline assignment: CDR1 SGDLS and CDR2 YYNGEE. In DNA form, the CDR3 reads TGTGCCAGCAGCGTAGGATCAGTGGTGGACACCGGGGAGCTGTTTTTT. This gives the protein CASSVGSVVDTGELFF.

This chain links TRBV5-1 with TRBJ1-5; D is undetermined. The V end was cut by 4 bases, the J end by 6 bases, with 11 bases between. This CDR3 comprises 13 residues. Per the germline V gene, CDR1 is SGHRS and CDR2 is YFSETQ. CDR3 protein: CASSQPVAQPQHF. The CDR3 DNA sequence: TGCGCCAGCAGCCAACCAGTGGCTCAGCCCCAGCATTTT.

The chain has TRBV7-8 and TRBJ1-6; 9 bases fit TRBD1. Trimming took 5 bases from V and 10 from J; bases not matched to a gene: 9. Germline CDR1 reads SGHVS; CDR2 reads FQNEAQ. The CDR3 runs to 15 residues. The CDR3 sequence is CASSPGRTGDSPLHF. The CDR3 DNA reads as TGTGCCAGCAGCCCGGGGCGGACAGGGGACTCACCCCTCCACTTT.

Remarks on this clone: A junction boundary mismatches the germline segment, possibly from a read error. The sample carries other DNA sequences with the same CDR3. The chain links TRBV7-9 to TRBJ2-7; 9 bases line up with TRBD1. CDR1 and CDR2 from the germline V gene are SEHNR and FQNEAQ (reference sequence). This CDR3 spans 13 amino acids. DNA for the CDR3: TGTGCCAGCGGAAGGGACAGGGCCTACGAGCAATACTTC. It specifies CASGRDRAYEQYF. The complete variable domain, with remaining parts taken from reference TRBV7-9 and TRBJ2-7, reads DTGVSQNPRHKITKRGQNVTFRCDPISEHNRLYWYRQTLGQGPEFLTYFQNEAQLEKSRLLSDRFSAERPKGSFSTLEIQRTEQGDSAMYLCASGRDRAYEQYFGPGTRLTVT.

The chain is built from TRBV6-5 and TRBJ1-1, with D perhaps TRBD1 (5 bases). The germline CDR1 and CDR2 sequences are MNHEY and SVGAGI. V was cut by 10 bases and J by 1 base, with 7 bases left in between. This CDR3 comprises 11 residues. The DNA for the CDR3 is TGTGCCACCAGGGAGAACACTGAAGCTTTCTTT. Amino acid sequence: CATRENTEAFF.

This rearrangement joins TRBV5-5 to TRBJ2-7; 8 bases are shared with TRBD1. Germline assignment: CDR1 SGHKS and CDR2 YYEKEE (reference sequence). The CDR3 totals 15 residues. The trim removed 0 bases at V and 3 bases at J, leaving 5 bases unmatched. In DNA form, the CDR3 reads TGTGCCAGCAGCTTGGGCCCAGGGGGCAACTACGAGCAGTACTTC. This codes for CASSLGPGGNYEQYF.

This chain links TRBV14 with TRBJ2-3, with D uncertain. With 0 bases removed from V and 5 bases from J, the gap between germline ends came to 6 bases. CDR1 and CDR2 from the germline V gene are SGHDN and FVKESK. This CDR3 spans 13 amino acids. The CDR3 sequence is CASSQEALDTQYF. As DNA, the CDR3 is TGTGCCAGCAGCCAAGAGGCATTAGATACGCAGTATTTT.

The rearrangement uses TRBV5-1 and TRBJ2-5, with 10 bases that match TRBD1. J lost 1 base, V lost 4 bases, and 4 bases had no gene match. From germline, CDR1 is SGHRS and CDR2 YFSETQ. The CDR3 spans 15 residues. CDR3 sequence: CASSDRGLFQETQYF. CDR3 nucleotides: TGCGCCAGCAGCGACAGGGGGCTCTTCCAAGAGACCCAGTACTTC.

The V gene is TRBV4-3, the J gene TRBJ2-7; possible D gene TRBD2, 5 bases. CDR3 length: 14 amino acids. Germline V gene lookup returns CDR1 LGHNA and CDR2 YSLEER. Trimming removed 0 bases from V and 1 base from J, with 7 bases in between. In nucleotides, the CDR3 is TGCGCCAGCAGCCAAGATCGCGGGTCCTACGAGCAGTACTTC. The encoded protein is CASSQDRGSYEQYF.

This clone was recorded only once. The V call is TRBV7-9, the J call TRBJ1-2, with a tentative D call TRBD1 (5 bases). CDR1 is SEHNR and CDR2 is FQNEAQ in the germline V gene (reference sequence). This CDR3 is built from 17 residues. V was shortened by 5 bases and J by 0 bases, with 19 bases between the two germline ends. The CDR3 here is CASSPLRDSFSNYGYTF. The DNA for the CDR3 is TGTGCCAGCAGCCCGCTCCGGGACTCCTTCTCTAACTATGGCTACACCTTC.